Each of the 14 T cell receptor beta chains below was sequenced from the same sample in a study of T cells in Graves' hyperthyroidism and ophthalmopathy. The investigators amplified TCR beta CDR3 regions from RNA transcripts. The HTBI primer set was used in a first-round RT-PCR of the TCR CDR3. A single record per CDR3 protein comes from TCRdb applying MiXCR to the multiplex PCR reads. The table lists around 620,000 distinct CDR3 sequences, 15% to 20% of them singletons. Sample: blood. The source of these receptors is a woman aged 25 to 39 with Graves' hyperthyroidism.

This clonotype has a count of ten or more. The gene calls are TRBV7-2 and TRBJ2-3, with unresolved D. CDR3 length: 13 residues. CDR1 is SGHTA, CDR2 FQGNSA, per germline. V was cut by 1 base and J by 10 bases, with 12 bases left in between. CDR3 sequence reads: CASSLGGPVSQYF. In DNA, the CDR3 is TGTGCCAGCAGCTTAGGAGGCCCAGTCTCGCAGTATTTT.

This clonotype was recorded at least ten times. V and J are TRBV2 and TRBJ1-1; D possibly corresponds to TRBD1 (6 bases). The germline V and J ends were trimmed by 6 bases and 7 bases, with 9 bases remaining between them. The CDR3 is 11 residues long. From germline, CDR1 is SNHLY and CDR2 FYNNEI. This CDR3 is CASRRQDEAFF. The CDR3 DNA reads as TGTGCCAGCAGAAGACAGGATGAAGCTTTCTTT.

This clonotype showed up many times. The V and J genes are TRBV2 and TRBJ1-4; a possible D gene is TRBD1 (5 bases). The CDR3 totals 15 residues. Trimming stripped 7 bases from V and 7 bases from J, with 19 bases between. Germline loops: CDR1 SNHLY, CDR2 FYNNEI. CDR3 nucleotides: TGTGCCAGCACCCTACTCTCCTGGGGGAGTGAAAAACTGTTTTTT. This encodes CASTLLSWGSEKLFF.

V gene TRBV19 combines with J gene TRBJ2-7; 7 nucleotides agree with TRBD1. The CDR3 totals 15 residues. Germline V gene lookup returns CDR1 LNHDA and CDR2 SQIVND (reference sequence). The V gene end was trimmed by 5 bases and the J gene end by 5 bases; junction bases not matched to a gene: 12. CDR3 nucleotides: TGTGCCAGTAGTCGGATAGACAGGGACACGGACGAGCAGTACTTC. This codes for CASSRIDRDTDEQYF.

This clonotype has ten or more counts. The chain has TRBV20-1 and TRBJ2-7, with 8 bases identical to TRBD2. V shed 1 base and J 7 bases; nucleotides not matched to a gene: 12. Germline V gene sequence: CDR1 DFQATT, CDR2 SNEGSKA (reference sequence). This CDR3 has 15 amino acids. The CDR3 sequence: CSARGYPGLGEEQYF. For the CDR3, the DNA is TGCAGTGCTAGAGGTTATCCGGGACTAGGGGAGGAGCAGTACTTC.

This clonotype was seen at least ten times. The chain recombines TRBV18 with TRBJ1-2; TRBD1 matches at 8 bases. Trimming cost V 0 bases and J 3 bases; bases outside gene matches: 3. Per germline, CDR1 KGHSH and CDR2 LQKENI. This CDR3 region has 15 residues. For the CDR3, the DNA is TGTGCCAGCTCACCACCGGGACAGGCCGACTATGGCTACACCTTC. It specifies CASSPPGQADYGYTF.

The J gene is TRBJ2-7, the V gene TRBV5-1; D remains ambiguous. The CDR3 consists of 13 residues. Trimming took off 0 bases at V and 4 bases at J, with 8 bases between the two ends. CDR1 and CDR2 from the germline V gene are SGHRS and YFSETQ. CDR3 bases: TGCGCCAGCAGCTTGGAAGCCCGATACGAGCAGTACTTC. Encoded protein: CASSLEARYEQYF.

This clonotype was counted ten times or more. This rearrangement joins TRBV9 to TRBJ1-1, with no clear D. This CDR3 is 13 amino acids long. Deletions cut 0 bases from V and 3 bases from J, with 6 bases between. Germline V gene lookup returns CDR1 SGDLS and CDR2 YYNGEE. In DNA form, the CDR3 reads TGTGCCAGCAGCGTAGGCGAACACACTGAAGCTTTCTTT. Translating it yields CASSVGEHTEAFF. The complete variable domain, with remaining parts taken from reference TRBV9 and TRBJ1-1, reads DSGVTQTPKHLITATGQRVTLRCSPRSGDLSVYWYQQSLDQGLQFLIQYYNGEERAKGNILERFSAQQFPDLHSELNLSSLELGDSALYFCASSVGEHTEAFFGQGTRLTVV.

This sequence joins TRBV28 and TRBJ2-6; the match to TRBD2 covers 7 bases. The CDR3 sequence is 17 residues long. Germline CDR1 reads MDHEN; CDR2 reads SYDVKM. With V trimmed by 7 bases and J by 0 bases, 9 bases remained unmatched. CDR3 nucleotide sequence: TGTGCCAGCATTAGAAGCGGGACGTACTCTGGGGCCAACGTCCTGACTTTC. It codes for CASIRSGTYSGANVLTF.

This clonotype was seen a few times. This chain connects TRBV7-9 to TRBJ1-2; D not certain. Germline V gene sequence: CDR1 SEHNR, CDR2 FQNEAQ (reference sequence). V was cut by 8 bases and J by 8 bases, with 9 bases left in between. CDR3 length: 10 amino acids. CDR3 sequence: CASSSVGYTF. CDR3 bases: TGTGCCAGCTCATCCGTCGGCTACACCTTC.

This clonotype was seen a few times. DNA for the CDR3: TGTGCCATCAGTGATGTTAACTCCTACGAGCAGTACTTC. This codes for CAISDVNSYEQYF. The chain joins TRBV10-3 to TRBJ2-7; D not resolved. In germline, CDR1 is ENHRY, CDR2 SYGVKD. V shed 3 bases and J shed 0 bases, with 6 bases lying between them. The CDR3 covers 13 residues.

This clonotype was observed many times. The rearrangement joins TRBV15 to TRBJ2-3; 8 bases line up with TRBD1. CDR3 size: 15 residues. Per the germline V gene, CDR1 is LNHNV and CDR2 is YYDKDF (reference sequence). Unmatched junction bases numbered 1, after V lost 1 base and J lost 1 base. CDR3 region: CATSRAGGGTDTQYF. The CDR3 DNA follows: TGTGCCACCAGCAGAGCAGGGGGCGGCACAGATACGCAGTATTTT. The full variable domain, with the rest looked up from reference TRBV15 and TRBJ2-3, is DAMVIQNPRYQVTQFGKPVTLSCSQTLNHNVMYWYQQKSSQAPKLLFHYYDKDFNNEADTPDNFQSRRPNTSFCFLDIRSPGLGDTAMYLCATSRAGGGTDTQYFGPGTRLTVL.

A word on this clonotype: An end of the junction does not agree with germline; a read error may underlie this. V and J are TRBV2 and TRBJ2-6, with a tentative D call TRBD1 (5 bases). This CDR3 spans 14 amino acids. CDR1 SNHLY and CDR2 FYNNEI come from the germline V gene. CDR3 in amino acids: CASNKETGASVLTF. The CDR3 DNA is TGTGCCAGCAATAAAGAGACTGGGGCCAGCGTCCTGACTTTC. Full variable domain (missing parts from reference TRBV2 and TRBJ2-6): EPEVTQTPSHQVTQMGQEVILRCVPISNHLYFYWYRQILGQKVEFLVSFYNNEISEKSEIFDDQFSVERPDGSNFTLKIRSTKLEDSAMYFCASNKETGASVLTFGAGSRLTVL.

The chain joins TRBV4-2 to TRBJ1-3, with D unresolved. The CDR3 has 16 amino acids. Germline-derived CDR1 and CDR2 are LGHNA and YNFKEQ. The ends were cut back, 0 bases at V and 4 bases at J, with 13 bases in the middle. The CDR3 DNA sequence: TGTGCCAGCAGCCAAGAAGAGGGCCTCGGAGGAAACACCATATATTTT. Translated: CASSQEEGLGGNTIYF.